The 20 T cell receptor beta chains reported below all come from one sample, sequenced in a study of control samples from healthy donors and cancer patients. Measured with immunoSEQ multiplex PCR; TCRdb has only the in-frame clones, and not every one. This table holds some 14,000 clones, approximately 77% found once. The sample comprised formalin-fixed, paraffin-embedded tissue. The source of these receptors is a male donor with melanoma.

This chain uses TRBV6-4 with TRBJ2-5; D is undetermined. The germline V gene encodes CDR1 MRHNA and CDR2 SNTAGT. V was clipped by 2 bases and J by 6 bases, with 13 bases between them. This CDR3 comprises 14 residues. The CDR3 region is CASSDRPKVKTQYF. CDR3 nucleotides: TGTGCCAGCAGTGACCGCCCGAAGGTGAAGACCCAGTACTTC.

J is TRBJ2-7 and V is TRBV29-1, with 12 bases lining up with TRBD1. Germline values: CDR1 SQVTM, CDR2 ANQGSEA. The V segment lost 7 bases and the J segment 6 bases; nucleotides outside the gene matches: 4. The CDR3 sequence is 12 residues long. The CDR3 loop is CSAGQGAGEQYF. CDR3 bases: TGCAGCGCGGGACAGGGGGCCGGCGAGCAGTACTTC.

The table lists this clone with a few counts. CDR3 DNA: TGTGCCAGCAGCTTTGAACCAGGCAGGGGAGGGAATAGCAATCAGCCCCAGCATTTT. It is translated as CASSFEPGRGGNSNQPQHF. The V gene is TRBV7-9, the J gene TRBJ1-5; the D gene is possibly TRBD1 (6 bases). The V gene lost 3 bases and the J gene lost 0 bases, with 21 bases spanning the gap. CDR3 length: 19 residues. The germline V gene encodes CDR1 SEHNR and CDR2 FQNEAQ (reference sequence).

The chain recombines TRBV9 with TRBJ1-6; D unresolved. Trimming shortened V by 4 bases and J by 6 bases, and 11 bases separated the two germline ends. The CDR3 length is 14 residues. Germline CDR1 SGDLS, CDR2 YYNGEE. CDR3 in amino acids: CASSPGLGNSPLHF. Here the CDR3 DNA reads TGTGCCAGCAGCCCCGGTTTGGGTAATTCACCCCTCCACTTT. Complete variable domain (other parts from reference TRBV9 and TRBJ1-6): DSGVTQTPKHLITATGQRVTLRCSPRSGDLSVYWYQQSLDQGLQFLIQYYNGEERAKGNILERFSAQQFPDLHSELNLSSLELGDSALYFCASSPGLGNSPLHFGNGTRLTVT.

This sequence joins TRBV28 and TRBJ1-1; TRBD1 might be the D (6 bases). The CDR3 sequence is 16 residues long. Between the trimmed V and J ends, which lost 3 bases and 11 bases, there was a span of 25 bases. Germline values: CDR1 MDHEN, CDR2 SYDVKM. In DNA form, the CDR3 reads TGTGCCAGCAGTTTCTCCTCCCGCCGGGACATAAAAAGGGCTTTCTTT. Its translation: CASSFSSRRDIKRAFF.

The chain recombines TRBV6-5 with TRBJ2-7, with 12 bases identical to TRBD1. With 4 bases clipped from V and 6 bases from J, the junction kept 4 bases outside the gene matches. Germline V gives CDR1 MNHEY, CDR2 SVGAGI. The CDR3 loop spans 14 amino acids. CDR3 DNA: TGTGCCAGCAGTTCGGGGGACAGGGGGCGCGAGCAGTACTTC. Translated: CASSSGDRGREQYF.

The rearrangement links TRBV7-3 to TRBJ1-4; TRBD1 might be the D (6 bases). The CDR3 contains 15 residues. The germline V gene has CDR1 SGHTA and CDR2 FQGTGA. V lost 5 bases and J lost 8, with 18 bases in between. As DNA, the CDR3 is TGTGCCAGCAGCCCCTCCGGGGGGCGAGGCGAAAAACTGTTTTTT. Residues: CASSPSGGRGEKLFF.

The sample holds one count of this clone. The genes are TRBV6-6 and TRBJ1-1; perhaps TRBD1 as D (5 bases). Between the trimmed V and J ends, which lost 2 bases and 6 bases, there was a span of 16 bases. Germline lookup yields CDR1 MNHNY and CDR2 SVGAGI (reference sequence). The CDR3 loop spans 15 amino acids. CDR3 residues: CASSYPFRVGAEAFF. The CDR3 bases are TGTGCCAGCAGTTACCCTTTCAGGGTTGGGGCTGAAGCTTTCTTT.

J is TRBJ2-4 and V is TRBV11-2; weak D call: TRBD1 (6 bases). Trimming took off 5 bases at V and 0 bases at J, with 20 bases between the two ends. The germline V gene encodes CDR1 SGHAT and CDR2 FQNNGV. The CDR3 has 18 residues. The DNA for the CDR3 is TGTGCCAGCAGCCTCCCGGCCCAGGGGCCTATAGCCAAAAACATTCAGTACTTC. As protein: CASSLPAQGPIAKNIQYF.

The CDR3, as DNA: TGTGCCAGCAGCGTAGGGGGGTTGGAAACTAGCGAGCAGTACTTC. Translation: CASSVGGLETSEQYF. This chain uses TRBV9 with TRBJ2-7, with D possibly called TRBD1 or TRBD2 (5 bases each). The germline gives CDR1 SGDLS, CDR2 YYNGEE. The CDR3 loop spans 15 amino acids. Trimming shortened V by 0 bases and J by 6 bases, and 16 bases separated the two germline ends.

This chain links TRBV6-2 or TRBV6-3 with TRBJ1-6; 9 bases agree with TRBD1. With 0 bases clipped from V and 7 bases from J, the junction kept 1 base outside the gene matches. CDR1 and CDR2 (germline): MNHEY, SVGEGT. CDR3 length: 15 amino acids. This CDR3 is CASSYSGQGNSPLHF. The CDR3 bases are TGTGCCAGCAGTTACTCGGGACAGGGAAATTCACCCCTCCACTTT.

The chain recombines TRBV7-9 with TRBJ1-4, with 7 bases that match TRBD1. Germline lookup yields CDR1 SEHNR and CDR2 FQNEAQ (reference sequence). The trim removed 1 base at V and 5 bases at J, leaving 10 bases unmatched. The CDR3 sequence is 17 residues long. CDR3 DNA sequence: TGTGCCAGCAGCTTAGGGCCCCCAGGGGGAGAGAATGAAAAACTGTTTTTT. This codes for CASSLGPPGGENEKLFF.

This chain links TRBV12-3 or TRBV12-4 with TRBJ2-5, with no clear D. Trimming removed 3 bases from V and 1 base from J, with 6 bases in between. The CDR3 consists of 13 residues. CDR3 sequence (DNA): TGTGCCAGCAGTTTTCGGCTCCAAGAGACCCAGTACTTC. It codes for CASSFRLQETQYF.

This clone was seen a few times. The rearrangement uses TRBV18 and TRBJ1-3; D remains ambiguous. V dropped 2 bases and J dropped 0 bases, with 5 bases sitting between them. CDR3 length: 14 amino acids. Germline V lookup: CDR1 KGHSH, CDR2 LQKENI. CDR3: CASSPGSSGNTIYF. The DNA of the CDR3 is TGTGCCAGCTCACCAGGGTCCTCTGGAAACACCATATATTTT. Complete variable domain (other parts from reference TRBV18 and TRBJ1-3): NAGVMQNPRHLVRRRGQEARLRCSPMKGHSHVYWYRQLPEEGLKFMVYLQKENIIDESGMPKERFSAEFPKEGPSILRIQQVVRGDSAAYFCASSPGSSGNTIYFGEGSWLTVV.

The chain carries TRBV5-5 and TRBJ2-1, with 8 bases fitting TRBD1. The V and J ends lost 3 bases and 6 bases, in that order; junction bases with no gene match: 8. CDR3 size: 15 residues. Germline V gene sequence: CDR1 SGHKS, CDR2 YYEKEE (reference sequence). The CDR3 protein is CASSYTGGGGNEQFF. Here the CDR3 DNA reads TGTGCCAGCAGCTACACAGGGGGTGGAGGCAATGAGCAGTTCTTC.

CDR3 loop: CASGRGANQPQHF. The CDR3, as DNA: TGTGCCAGCGGGCGGGGGGCTAATCAGCCCCAGCATTTT. The rearrangement uses TRBV6-6 and TRBJ1-5, with D possibly matching TRBD1 (6 bases). The CDR3 has 13 residues. Germline V gene sequence: CDR1 MNHNY, CDR2 SVGAGI (reference sequence). V shed 8 bases and J shed 4 bases, with 12 bases lying between them.

This clone has more than one count but fewer than ten. The V gene is TRBV15, the J gene TRBJ2-2; D gene ambiguous. The V gene lost 0 bases and the J gene lost 6 bases, with 5 bases spanning the gap. The CDR3 has 13 residues. In germline, CDR1 is LNHNV, CDR2 YYDKDF (reference sequence). The CDR3 here is CATSRDPPGELFF. CDR3 coding DNA: TGTGCCACCAGCAGAGATCCCCCCGGGGAGCTGTTTTTT.

The chain links TRBV18 to TRBJ1-6; 8 nucleotides line up with TRBD1. CDR1 is KGHSH, CDR2 LQKENI, per germline. After removal of 0 bases from V and 10 bases from J, the junction contained 8 bases not matched to a gene. The CDR3 loop spans 16 amino acids. The CDR3 here is CASSPPHDRGRSPLHF. The DNA for the CDR3 is TGTGCCAGCTCACCACCACATGACAGGGGTAGGTCACCCCTCCACTTT.

CDR3 protein: CASSFSTGELFF. The CDR3 nucleotides read TGTGCCAGCAGCTTCAGCACCGGGGAGCTGTTTTTT. This chain connects TRBV7-9 to TRBJ2-2, with unresolved D. This CDR3 is 12 amino acids long. V lost 3 bases and J lost 4, with 3 bases in between. CDR1 SEHNR and CDR2 FQNEAQ come from the germline V gene (reference sequence).

The genes are TRBV28 and TRBJ2-7; tentative D call: TRBD1 (6 bases). The V and J ends lost 5 bases and 8 bases respectively, with 10 bases between them. This CDR3 spans 11 amino acids. The V gene's germline CDR1 is MDHEN and CDR2 SYDVKM. The CDR3 sequence: CASSPGQQQYF. The CDR3 region has the DNA TGTGCCAGCAGTCCCGGACAGCAGCAGTACTTC.